Described below is a single T cell receptor beta chain sequence and its context. The sample comes from a study of blood T cell repertoires in COVID-19. Study information: COVID-19 samples collected from the United States, Italy and Spain covered acute and convalescent phases. Sample material is recorded as cDNA or gDNA derived from T cells, B-cell-depleted T cells, or PBMCs.

The CDR3 is 14 amino acids. Looked up from germline, CDR1 is LGHNA and CDR2 is YSLEER. V lost 1 base and J lost 4, with 10 bases in between. Here immunoSEQ multiplex PCR was the method, and the copy in TCRdb shows in-frame clones only, minus some. The sample consists of over 250,000 clones, approximately 84% of them appearing once. This clonotype originated in a human donor with COVID-19, enrolled during active disease. The donor label of this sample is uncertain. The gene calls are TRBV4-3 and TRBJ1-2; D uncertain. The sequenced sample consisted of peripheral blood. Written as DNA, the CDR3 is TGCGCCAGCAGCCAAGGGCCGCGGGGCTATGGCTACACCTTC. Translating gives CASSQGPRGYGYTF.